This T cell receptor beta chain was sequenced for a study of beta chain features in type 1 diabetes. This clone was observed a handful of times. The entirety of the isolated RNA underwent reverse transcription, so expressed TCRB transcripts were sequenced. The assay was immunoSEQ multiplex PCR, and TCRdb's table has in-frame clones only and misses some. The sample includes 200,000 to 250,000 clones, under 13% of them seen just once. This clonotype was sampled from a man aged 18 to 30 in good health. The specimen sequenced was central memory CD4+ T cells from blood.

The CDR3, as DNA: TGTGCCAGCAGCACCGGACAGGGGTATGGCTACACCTTC. Translated: CASSTGQGYGYTF. The V and J genes are TRBV7-6 and TRBJ1-2; TRBD1 matches at 9 bases. This CDR3 region has 13 residues. Germline V gives CDR1 SGHVS, CDR2 FNYEAQ. V was clipped by 5 bases and J by 5 bases; unmatched bases: 3.